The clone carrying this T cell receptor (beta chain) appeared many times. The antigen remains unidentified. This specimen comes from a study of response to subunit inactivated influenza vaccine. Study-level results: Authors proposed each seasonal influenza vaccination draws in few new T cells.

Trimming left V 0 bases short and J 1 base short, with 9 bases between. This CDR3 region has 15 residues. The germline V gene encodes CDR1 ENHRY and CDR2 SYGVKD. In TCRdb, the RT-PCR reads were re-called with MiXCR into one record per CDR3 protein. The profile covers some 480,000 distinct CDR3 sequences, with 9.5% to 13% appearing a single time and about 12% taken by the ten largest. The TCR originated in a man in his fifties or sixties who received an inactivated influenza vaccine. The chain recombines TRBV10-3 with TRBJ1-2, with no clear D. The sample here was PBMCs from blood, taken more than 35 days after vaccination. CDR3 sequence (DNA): TGTGCCATCAGTGAGTCGCCAGGATATAACTATGGCTACACCTTC. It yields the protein CAISESPGYNYGYTF.